Listed below are T cell receptor beta chains from one sample, sequenced in a study of blood T cell repertoires in COVID-19. Only in-frame clones appear in the TCRdb table, and some are missing; sequencing was by immunoSEQ multiplex PCR. The table shows fewer than 150,000 clones, with about four fifths occurring only once. The sample was peripheral blood. These receptors were collected from a woman aged 80 or older in a cohort sampled during active or convalescent COVID-19. CDR3s include the opening cysteine and the closing phenylalanine or tryptophan. D genes are given only for firm matches. Size is omitted from some rows. Given values are once, few, many or a class for expanded clones.

NA	TRBV3-1/TRBV3-2	TRBJ1-1	NA	TGTGCCAGCAGCCATGGACAACAGGGTGAAGCTTTCTTT	CASSHGQQGEAFF
few	TRBV30	TRBJ2-5	TRBD1	TGTGCCTGGAGTGCGACAGGGGGAATACAGACCCAGTACTTC	CAWSATGGIQTQYF
NA	TRBV5-1	TRBJ1-1	NA	TGCGCCAGCAGCCAGACAGGCACTGAAGCTTTCTTT	CASSQTGTEAFF
NA	TRBV4-2	TRBJ1-1	NA	TGTGCCAGCAGCCAAGGCCGACAGGAGAACACTGAAGCTTTCTTT	CASSQGRQENTEAFF
few	TRBV5-1	TRBJ1-1	NA	TGCGCCAGCAGCTGGACAGCGAACACTGAAGCTTTCTTT	CASSWTANTEAFF
NA	TRBV7-3	TRBJ1-6	NA	TGTGCCAGCAGCTTAGGCGGATTTAATTCACCCCTCCACTTT	CASSLGGFNSPLHF
NA	TRBV5-1	TRBJ1-2	TRBD1	TGCGCCAGCAGCATGCGAGGACAGGGCGGCTATGGCTACACCTTC	CASSMRGQGGYGYTF
once	TRBV5-5	TRBJ2-1	TRBD1	TGTGCCAGCAGCTTGCCCTACACAGGGGTCAATGAGCAGTTCTTC	CASSLPYTGVNEQFF
NA	TRBV12-3/TRBV12-4	TRBJ2-5	NA	TGTGCCAGCAGTTTACGGACTAAAGAGACCCAGTACTTC	CASSLRTKETQYF
NA	TRBV4-2	TRBJ1-6	TRBD1	TGTGCCAGCAGCCAGGCTGACAGGGATGATTCACCCCTCCACTTT	CASSQADRDDSPLHF
NA	TRBV5-1	TRBJ1-1	NA	TGCGCCAGCAGTAGTCAGGGATATGAAGCTTTCTTT	CASSSQGYEAFF
NA	TRBV7-9	TRBJ1-6	NA	TGTGCCAGCAGCTCATTGACCAGGGGTTCACCCCTCCACTTT	CASSSLTRGSPLHF
once	TRBV25-1	TRBJ1-4	TRBD1	TGTGCCAGCAGTGGTATTAGGGGGCGAGGGGAAAAACTGTTTTTT	CASSGIRGRGEKLFF
NA	TRBV6-1	TRBJ1-2	NA	TGTGCCAGCAGTGAAAATCTCGAGGGATTAGGTGGCTACACCTTC	CASSENLEGLGGYTF
NA	TRBV12-5	TRBJ1-4	TRBD1	TGTGCTAGTGGGGACAGGGTACCTAATGAAAAACTGTTTTTT	CASGDRVPNEKLFF
NA	TRBV7-2	TRBJ2-1	TRBD2	TGTGCCAGCAGCCCTCGGACTAGCGGGGGGCAGCCTGAGCAGTTCTTC	CASSPRTSGGQPEQFF